A selection of T cell receptor beta chains follows, all from one sample in a study of human T cells and chemical hapten exposure. One entry per CDR3 protein, called by TCRdb with MiXCR from the RACE reads. The sample lists tens of thousands of distinct CDR3 sequences, roughly 13% occurring once. The source was whole blood, collected in connection with sensitization to the hapten diphenylcyclopropenone (DPC). Every receptor here comes from a woman in her fifties or sixties with alopecia areata. Some clones in this sample may be carry-over from other donors' samples. Each CDR3 is given with its conserved first and last residue. D genes are given only for firm matches. The size field is filled for only some rows; it gives once, few, many or a size class.

>TRBD2|few|TRBV18|16|TRBJ2-3
TGTGCCAGCTCTTCTGCCAGCGGGAGGGCCTCAGATACGCAGTATTTT
CASSSASGRASDTQYF
>TRBD1|few|TRBV18|14|TRBJ2-2
TGTGCCAGCTCACCTGTACAGGGGACCGGGGAGCTGTTTTTT
CASSPVQGTGELFF
>TRBD1|many|TRBV7-9|16|TRBJ2-6
TGTGCCAGCAGCAAAACAGGGGCGGCTGGGGCCAACGTCCTGACTTTC
CASSKTGAAGANVLTF
>-|few|TRBV24-1|14|TRBJ2-2
TGTGCCACCAGTGACAACAGGGACACCGGGGAGCTGTTTTTT
CATSDNRDTGELFF
>TRBD2|-|TRBV14|17|TRBJ2-7
TGTGCCAGCAGCCAAGGGTGGGGGACTAGCGCCTCCTACGAGCAGTACTTC
CASSQGWGTSASYEQYF
>TRBD2|many|TRBV20-1|19|TRBJ2-1
TGCAGTGCTAGAGATTTGTCTAGCGGGACCCCTCACTCCTACAATGAGCAGTTCTTC
CSARDLSSGTPHSYNEQFF
>-|many|TRBV20-1|14|TRBJ2-7
TGCAGTGCTAGAGATTCGGACACGGGGTTTACGGGGTACTTC
CSARDSDTGFTGYF
>TRBD2|few|TRBV11-2|16|TRBJ2-1
TGTGCCAGCAGCCCCCCCTCAGCGGGAGAAGGCAATGAGCAGTTCTTC
CASSPPSAGEGNEQFF
>-|many|TRBV6-5|15|TRBJ1-5
TGTGCCAGCAGTTACTCGTTCACGGGCAATCAGCCCCAGCATTTT
CASSYSFTGNQPQHF
>-|many|TRBV7-9|13|TRBJ1-1
TGTGCCAGCAGCTTAGCGACGAGGACTGAAGCTTTCTTT
CASSLATRTEAFF
>TRBD1|few|TRBV7-8|14|TRBJ1-5
TGTGCCAGCAGCTCGACAGGGGGGAATCAGCCCCAGCATTTT
CASSSTGGNQPQHF
>-|-|TRBV7-9|15|TRBJ1-6
TGTGCCAGCAGTCTCCGGGACTTCAATAATTCACCCCTCCACTTT
CASSLRDFNNSPLHF
>-|many|TRBV3-1|14|TRBJ2-1
TGTGCCAGCAGCCAAGTAAGCGGGCAGAATGAGCAGTTCTTC
CASSQVSGQNEQFF
>-|-|TRBV7-2|13|TRBJ1-2
TGTGCCAGCAGCTTAGAGTCAGCATATGGCTACACCTTC
CASSLESAYGYTF
>-|many|TRBV18|13|TRBJ1-1
TGTGCCAGCTCACAAAACATGAACACTGAAGCTTTCTTT
CASSQNMNTEAFF
>-|few|TRBV11-2|14|TRBJ2-7
TGTGCCAGCAGCTTAGCACGGGCCCCCTACGAGCAGTACTTC
CASSLARAPYEQYF
>TRBD1|few|TRBV3-1|15|TRBJ1-5
TGTGCCAGCAGCCGAACAGGGGGGGTTAGTCAGCCCCAGCATTTT
CASSRTGGVSQPQHF
>TRBD2|few|TRBV7-9|16|TRBJ2-7
TGTGCCAGCAGCTTAGACGGACTAGGGAGCTCCTACGAGCAGTACTTC
CASSLDGLGSSYEQYF
>-|-|TRBV20-1|14|TRBJ1-1
TGCAGTGCTACCCCTTTGACAGTGAACACTGAAGCTTTCTTT
CSATPLTVNTEAFF
>-|few|TRBV9|16|TRBJ2-3
TGTGCCAGCAGCATTAGGGAGGAGAGGGGCACAGATACGCAGTATTTT
CASSIREERGTDTQYF
>TRBD2|few|TRBV7-3|18|TRBJ2-3
TGTGCCAGCAGCTTACGAGTCCTAGCGGGAGTGGGCACAGATACGCAGTATTTT
CASSLRVLAGVGTDTQYF
>-|many|TRBV21-1|18|TRBJ2-2
TGTGCCAGCAGCAAACTGAAGACAGGGGCGACGAACACCGGGGAGCTGTTTTTT
CASSKLKTGATNTGELFF
>TRBD1|-|TRBV11-2|15|TRBJ1-2
TGTGCCAGCAGCTGGGGGACAGACTTCGGAGGAGGCTACACCTTC
CASSWGTDFGGGYTF
>-|many|TRBV7-2|16|TRBJ2-1
TGTGCCAGCAGTCTACCTCAAGCCTGGAACTACAATGAGCAGTTCTTC
CASSLPQAWNYNEQFF
>-|-|TRBV5-1|15|TRBJ2-1
TGCGCCAGCAACTCAGGCGAGGGGCCCGGCAATGAGCAGTTCTTC
CASNSGEGPGNEQFF